This T cell receptor (beta chain) was captured by sequencing in a study of blood T cell repertoires in COVID-19. CDR3 length equals 16 residues. Germline V gene lookup returns CDR1 SGHNT and CDR2 YYREEE (reference sequence). V gave up 0 bases and J gave up 6 bases; unmatched junction bases: 9. Sequenced by immunoSEQ multiplex PCR; TCRdb stores in-frame clones only, minus some. This sample has 210,000 or so clones, with 85% found just once. The clonotype was recovered from a man aged 50-59 years with COVID-19, enrolled during active disease. Sequencing was performed on peripheral blood. This sequence joins TRBV5-4 and TRBJ2-7, with 10 bases identical to TRBD1. The CDR3 region is CASSLGTGGPWGEQYF. CDR3 bases: TGTGCCAGCAGCTTGGGGACAGGGGGACCCTGGGGCGAGCAGTACTTC. The entire variable domain, with the rest obtained from reference TRBV5-4 and TRBJ2-7, is as follows: ETGVTQSPTHLIKTRGQQVTLRCSSQSGHNTVSWYQQALGQGPQFIFQYYREEENGRGNFPPRFSGLQFPNYSSELNVNALELDDSALYLCASSLGTGGPWGEQYFGPGTRLTVT.